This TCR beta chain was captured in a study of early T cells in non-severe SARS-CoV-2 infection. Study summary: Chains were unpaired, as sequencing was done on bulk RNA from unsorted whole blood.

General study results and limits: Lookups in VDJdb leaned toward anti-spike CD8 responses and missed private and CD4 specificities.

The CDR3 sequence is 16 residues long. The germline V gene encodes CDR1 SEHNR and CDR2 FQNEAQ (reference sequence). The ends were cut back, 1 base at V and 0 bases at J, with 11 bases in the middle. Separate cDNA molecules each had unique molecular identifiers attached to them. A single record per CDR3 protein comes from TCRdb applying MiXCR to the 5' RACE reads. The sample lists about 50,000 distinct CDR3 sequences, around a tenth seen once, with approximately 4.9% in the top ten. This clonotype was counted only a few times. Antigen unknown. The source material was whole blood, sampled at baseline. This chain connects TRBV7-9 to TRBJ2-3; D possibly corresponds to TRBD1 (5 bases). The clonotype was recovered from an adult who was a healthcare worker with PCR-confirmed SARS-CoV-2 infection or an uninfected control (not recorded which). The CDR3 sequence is CASSLEAGPSTDTQYF. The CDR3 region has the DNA TGTGCCAGCAGCTTAGAAGCAGGGCCTAGCACAGATACGCAGTATTTT.